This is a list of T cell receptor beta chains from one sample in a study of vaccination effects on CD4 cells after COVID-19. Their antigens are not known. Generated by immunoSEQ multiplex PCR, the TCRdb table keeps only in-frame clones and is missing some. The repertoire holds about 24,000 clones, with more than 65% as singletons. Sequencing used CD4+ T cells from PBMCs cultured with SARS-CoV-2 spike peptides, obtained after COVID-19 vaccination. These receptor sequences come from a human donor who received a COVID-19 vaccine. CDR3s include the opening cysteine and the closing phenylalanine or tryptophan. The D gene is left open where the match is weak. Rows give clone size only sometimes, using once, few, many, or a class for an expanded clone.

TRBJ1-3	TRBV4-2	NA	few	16	CASSREADSSGNTIYF	TGTGCCAGCAGCCGGGAGGCAGACAGCTCTGGAAACACCATATATTTT
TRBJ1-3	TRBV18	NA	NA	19	CASSPTIILREHSGNTIYF	TGTGCCAGCTCACCTACCATAATACTGAGGGAACACTCTGGAAACACCATATATTTT
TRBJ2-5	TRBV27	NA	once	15	CASRGGKRWGETQYF	TGTGCCAGCAGGGGCGGGAAGCGGTGGGGAGAGACCCAGTACTTC
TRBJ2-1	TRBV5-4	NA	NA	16	CASSEGGGSSYNEQFF	TGTGCCAGCAGCGAGGGGGGCGGGAGCTCCTACAATGAGCAGTTCTTC
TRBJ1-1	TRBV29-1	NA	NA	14	CSVVRDQGNTEAFF	TGCAGCGTTGTCAGGGATCAAGGGAACACTGAAGCTTTCTTT
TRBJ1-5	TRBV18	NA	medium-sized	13	CASSPVGNQPQHF	TGTGCCAGCTCACCAGTGGGGAATCAGCCCCAGCATTTT
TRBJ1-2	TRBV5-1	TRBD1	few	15	CASSLSGGDNYGYTF	TGCGCCAGCAGCTTATCAGGGGGCGATAACTATGGCTACACCTTC
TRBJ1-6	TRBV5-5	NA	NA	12	CASSLNGQPLHF	TGTGCCAGCAGCCTGAACGGCCAACCCCTCCACTTT
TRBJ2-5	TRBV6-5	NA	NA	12	CASSSQGKTQYF	TGTGCCAGCAGTTCGCAGGGGAAGACCCAGTACTTC
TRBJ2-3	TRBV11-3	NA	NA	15	CASSLGTLITDTQYF	TGTGCCAGCAGCTTAGGGACATTAATTACAGATACGCAGTATTTT
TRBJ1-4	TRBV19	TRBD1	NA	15	CASSTGTGGYEKLFF	TGTGCCAGTAGTACAGGGACAGGGGGTTATGAAAAACTGTTTTTT
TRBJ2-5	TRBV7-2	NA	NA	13	CASSLRPTETQYF	TGTGCCAGCAGCTTGAGGCCCACCGAGACCCAGTACTTC
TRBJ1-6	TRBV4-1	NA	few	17	CASSQTGRSSYNSPLHF	TGCGCCAGCAGCCAAACAGGACGGAGCTCCTATAATTCACCCCTCCACTTT
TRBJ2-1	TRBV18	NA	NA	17	CASSPRGGAFSYNEQFF	TGTGCCAGCTCACCACGAGGGGGGGCCTTCTCCTACAATGAGCAGTTCTTC
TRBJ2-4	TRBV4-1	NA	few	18	CASSQGGFVGAPRNIQYF	TGCGCCAGCAGCCAAGGGGGGTTCGTCGGGGCGCCTAGAAACATTCAGTACTTC
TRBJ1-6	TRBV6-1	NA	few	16	CASSEPPGGGNSPLHF	TGTGCCAGCAGTGAGCCGCCGGGGGGCGGAAATTCACCCCTCCACTTT
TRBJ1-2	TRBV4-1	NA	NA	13	CASSLQENYGYTF	TGCGCCAGCAGCCTTCAGGAGAACTATGGCTACACCTTC
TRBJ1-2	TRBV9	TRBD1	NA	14	CASSPSPGGRGYTF	TGTGCCAGCAGCCCTTCCCCAGGGGGAAGGGGCTACACCTTC
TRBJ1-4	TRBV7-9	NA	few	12	CASSRDEVKLFF	TGTGCCAGCAGCCGGGACGAAGTGAAACTGTTTTTT
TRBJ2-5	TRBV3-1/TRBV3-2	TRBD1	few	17	CASSQAFSGQGYETQYF	TGTGCCAGCAGCCAAGCTTTCTCGGGACAGGGGTACGAGACCCAGTACTTC
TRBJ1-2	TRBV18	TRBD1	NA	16	CASSPNYNQGARGYTF	TGTGCCAGCTCACCTAACTACAACCAGGGGGCGCGTGGCTACACCTTC
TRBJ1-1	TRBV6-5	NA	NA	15	CASSYSNLPDTEAFF	TGTGCCAGCAGTTACTCGAATTTACCCGACACTGAAGCTTTCTTT
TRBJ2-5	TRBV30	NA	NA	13	CAWSLMYVETQYF	TGTGCCTGGAGTTTAATGTACGTCGAGACCCAGTACTTC
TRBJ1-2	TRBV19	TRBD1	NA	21	CASSYNGQGTLRRLYAYGYTF	TGTGCCAGTAGTTACAATGGACAGGGGACCCTCCGACGCCTCTATGCCTATGGCTACACCTTC
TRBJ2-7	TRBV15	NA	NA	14	CATSIQGLNYEQYF	TGTGCCACCAGCATCCAGGGCCTAAACTACGAGCAGTACTTC
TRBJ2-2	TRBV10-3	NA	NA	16	CAISDPYRVNTGELFF	TGTGCCATCAGTGATCCGTACAGGGTGAACACCGGGGAGCTGTTTTTT
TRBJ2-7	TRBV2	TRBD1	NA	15	CASKARQGATYEQYF	TGTGCCAGCAAGGCAAGGCAGGGGGCCACCTACGAGCAGTACTTC
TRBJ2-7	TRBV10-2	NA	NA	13	CASSWQENYEQYF	TGCGCCAGCAGTTGGCAGGAAAACTACGAGCAGTACTTC
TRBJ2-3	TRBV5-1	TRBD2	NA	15	CASSLTSGDTDTQYF	TGCGCCAGCAGCTTAACTAGCGGGGACACAGATACGCAGTATTTT
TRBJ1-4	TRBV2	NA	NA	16	CASSEESRGGNEKLFF	TGTGCCAGCAGTGAAGAGTCCCGAGGGGGAAACGAAAAACTGTTTTTT
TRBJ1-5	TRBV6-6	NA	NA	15	CASSYSTTGIEPQHF	TGTGCCAGCAGTTACTCGACTACAGGAATCGAACCCCAGCATTTT
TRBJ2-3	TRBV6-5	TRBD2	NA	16	CASSYGAGGWTDTQYF	TGTGCCAGCAGTTATGGAGCGGGAGGTTGGACAGATACGCAGTATTTT
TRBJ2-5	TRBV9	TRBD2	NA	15	CASSVGAGAGETQYF	TGTGCCAGCAGCGTAGGAGCGGGAGCAGGCGAGACCCAGTACTTC
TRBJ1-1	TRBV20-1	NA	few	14	CSASRGRVNTEAFF	TGCAGTGCTAGTCGGGGACGGGTGAACACTGAAGCTTTCTTT
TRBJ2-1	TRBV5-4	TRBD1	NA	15	CASSPGTGTYNEQFF	TGTGCCAGCAGCCCAGGGACAGGAACCTACAATGAGCAGTTCTTC
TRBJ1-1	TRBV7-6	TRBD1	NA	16	CASSFLTGTVNTEAFF	TGTGCCAGCAGCTTCCTGACCGGGACAGTGAACACTGAAGCTTTCTTT
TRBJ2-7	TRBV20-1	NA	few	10	CSAWRDEQYF	TGCAGTGCCTGGCGTGACGAGCAGTACTTC
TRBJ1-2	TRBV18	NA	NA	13	CASSPEQQYGYTF	TGTGCCAGCTCACCAGAGCAGCAGTATGGCTACACCTTC
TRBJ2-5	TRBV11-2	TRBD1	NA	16	CASSFPGTGGWETQYF	TGTGCCAGCAGCTTCCCCGGGACAGGGGGCTGGGAGACCCAGTACTTC
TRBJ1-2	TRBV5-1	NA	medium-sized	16	CASSEPARDSGYGYTF	TGCGCCAGCAGCGAACCCGCCAGGGACTCGGGCTATGGCTACACCTTC
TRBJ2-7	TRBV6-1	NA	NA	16	CASSEMSVTVSYEQYF	TGTGCCAGCAGTGAAATGTCCGTGACAGTCTCCTACGAGCAGTACTTC
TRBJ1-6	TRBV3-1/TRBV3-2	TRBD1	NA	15	CASSQSRGNGSPLHF	TGTGCCAGCAGCCAGAGCAGGGGGAATGGTTCACCCCTCCACTTT